The 21 T cell receptor beta chains presented below share a single source sample, sequenced in a study of cytomegalovirus exposure and HLA in healthy donors. Only in-frame clones appear in the TCRdb table, and some are missing; sequencing was by immunoSEQ multiplex PCR. The sample lists some 260,000 clones, about 90% seen once, with 3% to 3.5% in the top ten. Sequencing was done on a sample of PBMCs. The source of these receptors is a woman between 25 and 40 years old in good health and CMV-seronegative.

The rearrangement links TRBV7-6 to TRBJ2-1, with 7 bases lining up with TRBD2. The CDR3 is made up of 19 amino acids. Germline CDR1 and CDR2: SGHVS and FNYEAQ. The V segment lost 1 base and the J segment 1 base; nucleotides outside the gene matches: 13. The CDR3 DNA is TGTGCCAGCAGCTTAGGTTATACGGCGGGAGAGGCGTCCTACAATGAGCAGTTCTTC. Translated, it gives CASSLGYTAGEASYNEQFF. Looking up the rest from reference TRBV7-6 and TRBJ2-1 gives the full variable domain: GAGVSQSPRYKVTKRGQDVALRCDPISGHVSLYWYRQALGQGPEFLTYFNYEAQQDKSGLPNDRFSAERPEGSISTLTIQRTEQRDSAMYRCASSLGYTAGEASYNEQFFGPGTRLTVL.

The chain recombines TRBV20-1 with TRBJ2-1; D is unresolved. The CDR3 spans 9 residues. V was trimmed by 3 bases and J by 8 bases, leaving 2 bases between them. Germline-derived CDR1 and CDR2 are DFQATT and SNEGSKA (reference sequence). The CDR3 DNA follows: TGCAGTGCTAGCTATGAGCAGTTCTTC. It translates to CSASYEQFF.

The chain combines TRBV6-1 with TRBJ2-3; 10 bases align to TRBD2. V gave up 0 bases and J gave up 4 bases; unmatched junction bases: 4. Germline lookup yields CDR1 MNHNS and CDR2 SASEGT. The CDR3 has 16 amino acids. CDR3 in amino acids: CASSEAASGSSDTQYF. CDR3 sequence (DNA): TGTGCCAGCAGTGAAGCGGCTAGCGGGAGTTCAGATACGCAGTATTTT.

The gene calls are TRBV5-1 and TRBJ2-7, with TRBD1 matching over 8 bases. After removal of 5 bases from V and 5 bases from J, the junction contained 6 bases not matched to a gene. The CDR3 consists of 13 residues. Germline V gene data show CDR1 as SGHRS and CDR2 as YFSETQ. In DNA, the CDR3 is TGCGCCAGCAGTAGGCAGGGGGCCCACGAGCAGTACTTC. Translation gives CASSRQGAHEQYF.

V and J are TRBV15 and TRBJ1-5; D unresolved. V lost 2 bases to trimming and J lost 4 bases, with 15 bases between them. The V gene's germline CDR1 is LNHNV and CDR2 YYDKDF (reference sequence). The CDR3 loop spans 16 amino acids. CDR3 DNA: TGTGCCACCAGCAGAAGTCCCCGGGGAGATAATCAGCCCCAGCATTTT. Translated: CATSRSPRGDNQPQHF.

The rearrangement links TRBV19 to TRBJ2-1; TRBD2 aligns across 8 bases. The J segment lost 10 bases and the V segment lost 6 bases, leaving 11 bases of the junction unmatched. The CDR3 runs to 14 residues. Germline-derived CDR1 and CDR2 are LNHDA and SQIVND (reference sequence). The CDR3 here is CASSSGLATWEQFF. CDR3 DNA: TGTGCCAGTAGCTCCGGACTAGCCACATGGGAGCAGTTCTTC.

The chain is built from TRBV7-8 and TRBJ2-7; maybe TRBD1 (6 bases). This CDR3 contains 13 residues. Germline CDR1 and CDR2: SGHVS and FQNEAQ. V was cut by 5 bases and J by 2 bases, with 10 bases left in between. Here the CDR3 reads CASSVRTAYEQYF. The CDR3 nucleotides are TGTGCCAGCAGCGTACGGACAGCCTACGAGCAGTACTTC.

V is TRBV19 and J is TRBJ2-7; D might be TRBD1 (5 bases). V was shortened by 5 bases and J by 3 bases, with 8 bases between the two germline ends. This CDR3 contains 12 residues. Germline V gene lookup returns CDR1 LNHDA and CDR2 SQIVND (reference sequence). The CDR3 DNA reads as TGTGCCAGTAGTGCAGGGAACTACGAGCAGTACTTC. Translation gives CASSAGNYEQYF.

The chain is built from TRBV7-2 and TRBJ2-1; D tentatively reads TRBD1 or TRBD2 (5 bases each). The germline CDR1 and CDR2 sequences are SGHTA and FQGNSA. The CDR3 sequence is 13 residues long. V was pared by 5 bases and J by 6 bases, with 11 bases between. CDR3 DNA: TGTGCCAGCAGCACAGGACGGGGCAATGAGCAGTTCTTC. The encoded protein is CASSTGRGNEQFF.

The chain has TRBV28 and TRBJ2-5; perhaps TRBD2 as D (5 bases). The CDR3 has 16 residues. V lost 2 bases and J lost 4, with 17 bases in between. The V gene's germline CDR1 is MDHEN and CDR2 SYDVKM. CDR3 loop: CASSLRMYPRGETQYF. The CDR3 nucleotides are TGTGCCAGCAGTTTAAGGATGTACCCCCGGGGAGAGACCCAGTACTTC.

V is TRBV29-1 and J is TRBJ2-7, with D uncertain. CDR3 length equals 16 residues. V was shortened by 1 base and J by 0 bases, with 16 bases between the two germline ends. The V gene's germline CDR1 is SQVTM and CDR2 ANQGSEA. The CDR3 sequence is CSVEGQTHRSSYEQYF. In DNA, the CDR3 is TGCAGCGTTGAAGGCCAAACGCACAGAAGCTCCTACGAGCAGTACTTC.

The chain recombines TRBV27 with TRBJ2-2; tentative D call: TRBD2 (6 bases). Germline-derived CDR1 and CDR2 are MNHEY and SMNVEV (reference sequence). The CDR3 consists of 18 residues. V shed 1 base and J shed 0 bases, with 15 bases lying between them. This chain's CDR3 is CASSLFAGTVPNTGELFF. The CDR3, as DNA: TGTGCCAGCAGTTTATTCGCGGGAACAGTCCCGAACACCGGGGAGCTGTTTTTT.

This clone appeared a single time. The gene calls are TRBV27 and TRBJ2-7, with D perhaps matching TRBD1 (6 bases). The germline CDR1 and CDR2 sequences are MNHEY and SMNVEV (reference sequence). V was cut by 7 bases and J by 2 bases, with 15 bases left in between. The CDR3 sequence is 14 residues long. The CDR3 here is CASTPSRGTYEQYF. The CDR3 DNA sequence: TGTGCCAGCACCCCCAGCAGGGGCACCTACGAGCAGTACTTC.

The chain employs TRBV9 and TRBJ1-2; TRBD1 matches 7 bases. The CDR3 is made up of 14 amino acids. Losses at the gene ends were 3 bases for V and 1 base for J; bases not matched to a gene: 3. Per germline, CDR1 SGDLS and CDR2 YYNGEE. Written as DNA, the CDR3 is TGTGCCAGCAGCGCTCAGGGGGATAACTATGGCTACACCTTC. This encodes CASSAQGDNYGYTF.

The J gene is TRBJ2-3, the V gene TRBV19, with TRBD2 matching over 9 bases. Trimming took 5 bases from V and 2 from J; bases not matched to a gene: 5. This CDR3 has 15 residues. Per germline, CDR1 LNHDA and CDR2 SQIVND (reference sequence). The CDR3 loop reads CASSGTSTLTDTQYF. The CDR3, as DNA: TGTGCCAGTAGTGGGACTAGCACCCTCACAGATACGCAGTATTTT.

V usage is TRBV27 and J usage is TRBJ2-7; 11 nucleotides align to TRBD2. V shed 5 bases and J 2 bases; nucleotides not matched to a gene: 8. CDR1 and CDR2 (germline): MNHEY, SMNVEV (reference sequence). This CDR3 is built from 16 residues. The CDR3 DNA reads TGTGCCAGCAGTCAGCTCGTAGCGGGAGGGCCCTACGAGCAGTACTTC. This codes for CASSQLVAGGPYEQYF.

V gene TRBV29-1 combines with J gene TRBJ1-1, with D maybe TRBD1 (5 bases). V was trimmed by 5 bases and J by 5 bases, leaving 15 bases between them. The germline V gene has CDR1 SQVTM and CDR2 ANQGSEA. This CDR3 contains 13 residues. The CDR3 region is CSVQRGFGTEAFF. The CDR3 bases are TGCAGCGTTCAGCGGGGGTTTGGAACTGAAGCTTTCTTT.

The rearrangement links TRBV9 to TRBJ2-4; 11 positions match TRBD2. The CDR3 runs 17 residues. After removal of 0 bases from V and 7 bases from J, the junction contained 9 bases not matched to a gene. CDR1 and CDR2 from the germline V gene are SGDLS and YYNGEE. The CDR3 DNA reads as TGTGCCAGCAGCGTAGACGGTAGCGGGAGGGCCCAGAACATTCAGTACTTC. Translating it yields CASSVDGSGRAQNIQYF.

The chain employs TRBV7-2 and TRBJ2-7; 11 bases align to TRBD2. CDR1 is SGHTA and CDR2 is FQGNSA in the germline V gene. The V segment lost 1 base and the J segment 4 bases; nucleotides outside the gene matches: 3. The CDR3 has 15 amino acids. The CDR3 reads CASSLGTSGLYEQYF. The CDR3 bases are TGTGCCAGCAGCTTAGGGACTAGCGGGCTATACGAGCAGTACTTC.

A few counts support this clone. This sequence joins TRBV5-6 and TRBJ2-5; D is unclear. Germline lookup yields CDR1 SGHDT and CDR2 YYEEEE. Trimming stripped 2 bases from V and 4 bases from J, with 15 bases between. This CDR3 is built from 15 residues. CDR3 nucleotide sequence: TGTGCCAGCAGCTTCGGTGGCGTCGTTGGAGAGACCCAGTACTTC. This codes for CASSFGGVVGETQYF.

This chain links TRBV2 with TRBJ2-5, with D possibly TRBD2 on 6 matching bases. Germline assignment: CDR1 SNHLY and CDR2 FYNNEI. The length of the CDR3 is 14 residues. Trimming took off 8 bases at V and 6 bases at J, with 19 bases between the two ends. CDR3: CASVGFGAGKTQYF. The CDR3 bases are TGTGCCAGCGTCGGGTTTGGGGCGGGAAAGACCCAGTACTTC.